This TCR beta chain was sequenced for a study of blood T cell repertoires in COVID-19. Germline V gene data show CDR1 as MNHEY and CDR2 as SVGEGT. This CDR3 has 12 amino acids. V was shortened by 0 bases and J by 4 bases, with 3 bases between the two germline ends. This table comes from immunoSEQ multiplex PCR, and its TCRdb copy is limited to in-frame clones, with some not included. The sample lists over 50,000 clones, 80% to 90% seen once, with less than 20% in the top ten. Of note for this clone: In the same sample, other DNA sequences code for this CDR3.

The sample taken for sequencing was peripheral blood. The origin of this receptor is a man older than 75 with acute or convalescent COVID-19. The genes are TRBV6-2 or TRBV6-3 and TRBJ1-2; no reliable D call. This CDR3 is CASSYSGYGYTF. DNA of the CDR3: TGTGCCAGCAGTTACTCCGGCTATGGCTACACCTTC.